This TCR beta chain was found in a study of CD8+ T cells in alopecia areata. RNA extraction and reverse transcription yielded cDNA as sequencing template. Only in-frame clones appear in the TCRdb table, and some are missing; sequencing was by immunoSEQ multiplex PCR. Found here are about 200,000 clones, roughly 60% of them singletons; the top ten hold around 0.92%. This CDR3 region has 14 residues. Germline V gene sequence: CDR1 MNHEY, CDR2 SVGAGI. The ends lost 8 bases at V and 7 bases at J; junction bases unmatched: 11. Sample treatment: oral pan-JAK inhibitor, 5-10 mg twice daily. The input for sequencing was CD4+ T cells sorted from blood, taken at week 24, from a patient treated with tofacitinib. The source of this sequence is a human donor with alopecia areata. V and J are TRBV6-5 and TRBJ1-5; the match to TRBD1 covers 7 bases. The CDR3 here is CASQSDRAGQPQHF. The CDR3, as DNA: TGTGCCAGCCAGTCAGACAGGGCAGGACAGCCCCAGCATTTT.